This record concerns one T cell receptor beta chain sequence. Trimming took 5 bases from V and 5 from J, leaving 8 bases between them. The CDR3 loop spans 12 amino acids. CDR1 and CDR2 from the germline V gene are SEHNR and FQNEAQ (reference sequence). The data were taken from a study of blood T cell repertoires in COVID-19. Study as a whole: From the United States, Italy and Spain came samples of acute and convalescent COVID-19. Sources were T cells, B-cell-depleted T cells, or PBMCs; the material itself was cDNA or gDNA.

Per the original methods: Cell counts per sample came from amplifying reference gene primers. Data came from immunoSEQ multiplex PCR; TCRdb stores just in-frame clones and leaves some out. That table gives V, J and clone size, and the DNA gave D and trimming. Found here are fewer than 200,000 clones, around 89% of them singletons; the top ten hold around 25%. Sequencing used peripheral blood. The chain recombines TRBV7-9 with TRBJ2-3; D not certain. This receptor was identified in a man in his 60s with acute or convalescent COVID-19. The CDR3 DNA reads TGTGCCAGCAGCCCTGGAGTAGATACGCAGTATTTT. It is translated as CASSPGVDTQYF.